This T cell receptor (beta chain) is drawn from a study of cytomegalovirus exposure and HLA in healthy donors (dated by TCRdb to the late 2010s). Regarding the study in general: According to a later analysis, one platform produced both the roughly 130 validation repertoires and the 620 or so repertoires of the first cohort. The study was designed to test whether signatures of past pathogen exposure could be identified by cataloging public T cell receptors. Besides the first cohort of roughly 700 subjects, a separate validation cohort made up of around 120 different subjects was used. High-throughput TCR immunosequencing, statistical association of individual TCRs with disease status, and machine learning were combined to predict cytomegalovirus infection status. Here is what the overall study found, with its caveats: The study gave a list of 150 to 200 TCR beta chains associated with cytomegalovirus. In vitro tests confirmed that three of the cytomegalovirus-associated TCR beta chains recognize cytomegalovirus antigens. A later analysis had no HLA typing for the validation cohort, so co-occurrence there was scored across all 130 or so repertoires. Most TCR sequences were observed very rarely across donors, whereas some public TCRs were present in many individuals. According to the authors, the approach could potentially be generalized to other disease states and immunological phenotypes. A later analysis found that TCRs clustered in the first cohort also tended to co-occur in the 120 validation repertoires, with 90% to 95% of cluster scores above 0. The classifier was reported to diagnose cytomegalovirus status with high specificity and sensitivity in both the original cohort and the validation cohort.

Concerning this clone itself: Its antigen remains undetermined. Base quality data are lacking; no much larger clone is found one base away.

Separate from the approximately 700-subject first cohort, the validation cohort of 120 subjects was the group to which the donors belonged. The library came from the immunoSEQ multiplex PCR assay. Processing in the source paper ran as follows. A statistical classification framework was built for diagnosing cytomegalovirus status from the catalog of TCR beta chain sequences. Held by TCRdb, this immuneACCESS table contains in-frame sequences only and omits some clones. Under half of the omission traces to an unresolved V gene where checked; the cause of the rest is unknown. V and J calls and clone size are those listed in that table; D and trimming were worked out from the DNA. This sample gives 110,000 or so clones in total; over 65% of them show up just once. The ten largest clonotypes hold roughly 2% of the sample. For CDR1 and CDR2, the germline V gene lists SGHRS and YFSETQ. The CDR3 numbers 15 residues from cysteine through phenylalanine. Only CDR3 DNA is held: 45 bases, read in frame from base 1. The junction shows trimming of 0 bases on V and 1 base on J, plus 8 bases between the germline ends.

The receptor comes from a woman in her thirties in good health and CMV-seronegative. Sample: PBMCs. In this chain, TRBV5-1 is recombined with TRBJ2-1; possibly the D gene is TRBD1, per 6 matching bases. This receptor carries the CDR3 CASSLEGGSYNEQFF. At the DNA level, the sequence is TGCGCCAGCAGCTTGGAAGGGGGATCCTACAATGAGCAGTTCTTC.